This T cell receptor beta chain was sequenced for a study of memory CD4+ T cells and cytomegalovirus serostatus. Sequencing was performed with immunoSEQ multiplex PCR; in TCRdb, only in-frame clones are kept and a portion is missing. In the table there are about 57,000 clones, 70% to 85% of which are singletons. Germline V CDR1 and CDR2: SGHKS, YYEKEE (reference sequence). The CDR3 runs 12 residues. V was shortened by 2 bases and J by 4 bases, with 3 bases between the two germline ends. Single viable CD3+CD4+CD8-CD45RO+ cells were sorted as the memory CD4+ T cells. Sequences were obtained from memory CD4+ T cells from blood. This sequence originates from an adult in good health and CMV-seronegative. The rearrangement joins TRBV5-5 to TRBJ1-4; no reliable D call. The CDR3 DNA follows: TGTGCCAGCAGCTTCCTTAATGAAAAACTGTTTTTT. It codes for CASSFLNEKLFF.